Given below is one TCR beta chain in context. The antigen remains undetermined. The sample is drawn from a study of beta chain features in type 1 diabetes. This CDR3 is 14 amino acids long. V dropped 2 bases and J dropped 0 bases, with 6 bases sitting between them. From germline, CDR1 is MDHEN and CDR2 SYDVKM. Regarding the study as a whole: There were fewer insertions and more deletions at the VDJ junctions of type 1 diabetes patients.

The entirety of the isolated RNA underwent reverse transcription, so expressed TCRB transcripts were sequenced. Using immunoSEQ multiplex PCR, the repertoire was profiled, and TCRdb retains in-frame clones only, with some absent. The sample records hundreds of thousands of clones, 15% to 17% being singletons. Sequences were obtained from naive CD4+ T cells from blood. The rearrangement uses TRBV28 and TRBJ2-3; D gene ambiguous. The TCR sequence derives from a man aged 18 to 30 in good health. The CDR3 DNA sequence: TGTGCCAGCAGTTTACGGCAGAGCACAGATACGCAGTATTTT. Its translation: CASSLRQSTDTQYF.